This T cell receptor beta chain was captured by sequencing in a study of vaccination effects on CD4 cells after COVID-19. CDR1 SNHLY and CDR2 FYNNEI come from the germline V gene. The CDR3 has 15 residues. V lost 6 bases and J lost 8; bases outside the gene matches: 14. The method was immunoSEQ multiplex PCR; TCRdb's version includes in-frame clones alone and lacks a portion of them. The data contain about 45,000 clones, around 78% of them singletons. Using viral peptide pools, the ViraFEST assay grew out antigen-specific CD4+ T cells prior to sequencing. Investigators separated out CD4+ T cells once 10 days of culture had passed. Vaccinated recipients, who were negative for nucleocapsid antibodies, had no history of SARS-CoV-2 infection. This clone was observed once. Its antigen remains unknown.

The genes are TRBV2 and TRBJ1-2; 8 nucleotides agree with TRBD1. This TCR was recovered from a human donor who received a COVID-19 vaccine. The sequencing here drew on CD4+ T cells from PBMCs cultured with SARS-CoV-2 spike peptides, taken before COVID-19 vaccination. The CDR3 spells CASRGLRTGNGGYTF. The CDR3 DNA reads TGTGCCAGCAGAGGACTCAGGACAGGGAACGGGGGCTACACCTTC.